This T cell receptor (beta chain) was sequenced during a study of control samples from healthy donors and cancer patients. The method was immunoSEQ multiplex PCR; TCRdb's version includes in-frame clones alone and lacks a portion of them. This sample yields 100,000 to 120,000 clones, of which 83% are seen a single time; about 13% belongs to the top ten. The CDR3 runs to 15 residues. Germline V CDR1 and CDR2: LGHNA, YSLEER. V lost 1 base and J 0 bases, leaving 10 bases between the germline ends. The genes are TRBV4-3 and TRBJ2-7, with D maybe TRBD1 (5 bases). The clonotype originates from a woman in her forties or fifties in good health. The sequenced sample consisted of blood. The CDR3 DNA sequence: TGCGCCAGCAGCCAAGGAAGGGGTAGCTCCTACGAGCAGTACTTC. Translating it yields CASSQGRGSSYEQYF.